These 26 T cell receptor beta chains came from one sample sequenced in a study of blood T cell repertoires in COVID-19. Generated by immunoSEQ multiplex PCR, the TCRdb table keeps only in-frame clones and is missing some. The sample lists some 460,000 clones; roughly nine tenths were seen once. Sequenced sample: PBMCs or T cells enriched from blood (not recorded which). These receptors all come from a woman younger than 30 who had recovered from COVID-19.

The sample holds a few counts of this clone. The chain combines TRBV30 with TRBJ2-2; 9 bases match TRBD1. The germline gives CDR1 GTSNPN, CDR2 SVGIG (reference sequence). The CDR3 totals 14 residues. The J segment lost 8 bases and the V segment lost 2 bases, leaving 6 bases of the junction unmatched. CDR3 nucleotides: TGTGCCTGGAGTCGGGACAGGGAGGTGGGGGAGCTGTTTTTT. This gives the protein CAWSRDREVGELFF.

The rearrangement uses TRBV7-2 and TRBJ2-1, with D tentatively TRBD1 (7 bases). V gave up 7 bases and J gave up 10 bases, with 17 bases separating them. CDR3 length: 13 amino acids. The V gene's germline CDR1 is SGHTA and CDR2 FQGNSA. CDR3 sequence (DNA): TGTGCCAGCACCAACCAGGGGGGAGACGAGCAGTTCTTC. As protein: CASTNQGGDEQFF.

The chain employs TRBV7-2 and TRBJ1-5; D ambiguous. The length of the CDR3 is 15 residues. Looked up from germline, CDR1 is SGHTA and CDR2 is FQGNSA. Trimming left V 2 bases short and J 0 bases short, with 8 bases between. The CDR3 is CASSLFYNSNQPQHF. The CDR3 nucleotides are TGTGCCAGCAGCTTATTTTACAATAGCAATCAGCCCCAGCATTTT.

The J gene is TRBJ1-3, the V gene TRBV7-8; D uncertain. V lost 5 bases to trimming and J lost 0 bases, with 14 bases between them. From germline, CDR1 is SGHVS and CDR2 FQNEAQ. The CDR3 sequence is 16 residues long. In nucleotides, the CDR3 is TGTGCCAGCAGCCCGCAACAGCCTCTCTCTGGAAACACCATATATTTT. Its protein is CASSPQQPLSGNTIYF.

The genes are TRBV12-3 or TRBV12-4 and TRBJ1-1; a possible D gene is TRBD1 (6 bases). V was trimmed by 5 bases and J by 6 bases, leaving 13 bases between them. CDR3 length: 13 residues. For the CDR3, the DNA is TGTGCCAGCAGTCCCTACAGGGAATCTGAAGCTTTCTTT. Residues: CASSPYRESEAFF.

The chain carries TRBV5-6 and TRBJ2-5; 9 nucleotides line up with TRBD2. The CDR3 is 15 amino acids. Germline CDR1 and CDR2: SGHDT and YYEEEE. V trimming: 0 bases; J trimming: 4 bases; junction bases outside the gene matches: 4. The CDR3 sequence: CASSLEVRGGETQYF. DNA of the CDR3: TGTGCCAGCAGCTTGGAAGTGCGGGGGGGAGAGACCCAGTACTTC.

The chain recombines TRBV27 with TRBJ2-3, with 7 bases aligning to TRBD1. Trimming at V came to 5 bases and at J to 2 bases, leaving 7 bases not matched to a gene. Germline V lookup: CDR1 MNHEY, CDR2 SMNVEV (reference sequence). The CDR3 contains 15 residues. The CDR3 here is CASSPWTGVTDTQYF. CDR3 in DNA: TGTGCCAGCAGTCCCTGGACAGGCGTCACAGATACGCAGTATTTT.

The genes are TRBV5-1 and TRBJ2-7, with TRBD1 as a possible D gene (6 bases). This CDR3 has 15 residues. CDR1 is SGHRS, CDR2 YFSETQ, per germline. With 4 bases removed from V and 2 bases from J, the gap between germline ends came to 16 bases. The CDR3 region has the DNA TGCGCCAGCAGCCCACGGACAGCCGAACCCTACGAGCAGTACTTC. Amino acid sequence: CASSPRTAEPYEQYF.

The DNA for the CDR3 is TGTGCCAGCAGTTTAGGCGGGACGGACAATGAGCAGTTCTTC. Translation gives CASSLGGTDNEQFF. The chain carries TRBV28 and TRBJ2-1; weak D call: TRBD2 (6 bases). With 2 bases removed from V and 5 bases from J, the gap between germline ends came to 10 bases. There are 14 residues in the CDR3. In germline, CDR1 is MDHEN, CDR2 SYDVKM.

The V gene is TRBV6-6, the J gene TRBJ1-3, with 8 nucleotides matching TRBD1. J lost 0 bases, V lost 5 bases, and 21 bases had no gene match. This CDR3 spans 21 amino acids. Per germline, CDR1 MNHNY and CDR2 SVGAGI (reference sequence). The CDR3 sequence: CASSRTSQGATYVGSGNTIYF. CDR3 nucleotide sequence: TGTGCCAGCAGTCGAACTAGTCAGGGGGCCACATACGTCGGCTCTGGAAACACCATATATTTT.

The chain is built from TRBV27 and TRBJ2-5; TRBD2 matches at 10 bases. The germline gives CDR1 MNHEY, CDR2 SMNVEV (reference sequence). Germline trimming cut 0 bases from V and 5 bases from J; bases unmatched to any gene: 6. There are 16 residues in the CDR3. This CDR3 is CASSLSPSGGGETQYF. The CDR3 DNA is TGTGCCAGCAGTTTATCGCCTAGCGGGGGAGGGGAGACCCAGTACTTC.

The rearrangement joins TRBV6-1 to TRBJ2-3, with D tentatively TRBD1 (5 bases). The CDR3 totals 14 residues. The V end lost 3 bases, the J end lost 2 bases, and 9 bases lay between the germline ends. CDR1 is MNHNS and CDR2 is SASEGT in the germline V gene. The CDR3 DNA follows: TGTGCCAGCAGTGATCGACAGAACACAGATACGCAGTATTTT. This translates into CASSDRQNTDTQYF.

J is TRBJ1-2 and V is TRBV5-6, with 10 bases that match TRBD1. This CDR3 region has 16 residues. CDR1 and CDR2 from the germline V gene are SGHDT and YYEEEE. V shed 4 bases and J 7 bases; nucleotides not matched to a gene: 13. CDR3 sequence (DNA): TGTGCCAGCAGCCCTAGACTGGACAGGGGGTTGAGTGGCTACACCTTC. This encodes CASSPRLDRGLSGYTF.

The gene calls are TRBV28 and TRBJ1-2; TRBD1 might be the D (6 bases). CDR3 length equals 16 residues. V lost 5 bases, J lost 0 bases, and 16 bases lay in between. The V gene's germline CDR1 is MDHEN and CDR2 SYDVKM. The CDR3 loop reads CASSGSGQLPNYGYTF. The CDR3 nucleotides read TGTGCCAGCAGTGGGTCCGGACAGCTTCCTAACTATGGCTACACCTTC.

This sequence joins TRBV5-1 and TRBJ2-3; D unclear. This CDR3 region has 13 residues. Germline CDR1 SGHRS, CDR2 YFSETQ. V was trimmed by 5 bases and J by 2 bases, leaving 9 bases between them. The CDR3 DNA sequence: TGCGCCAGCAGGTACGGTGACACAGATACGCAGTATTTT. This codes for CASRYGDTDTQYF. Full variable domain (missing parts from reference TRBV5-1 and TRBJ2-3): KAGVTQTPRYLIKTRGQQVTLSCSPISGHRSVSWYQQTPGQGLQFLFEYFSETQRNKGNFPGRFSGRQFSNSRSEMNVSTLELGDSALYLCASRYGDTDTQYFGPGTRLTVL.

V usage is TRBV15 and J usage is TRBJ1-5, with TRBD1 matching 8 bases. In germline, CDR1 is LNHNV, CDR2 YYDKDF (reference sequence). This CDR3 has 15 amino acids. Losses at the gene ends were 1 base for V and 7 bases for J; bases not matched to a gene: 6. CDR3 residues: CATSRGQGIYQPQHF. CDR3 bases: TGTGCCACCAGCAGAGGACAGGGGATATACCAGCCCCAGCATTTT.

The chain carries TRBV27 and TRBJ2-1, with 12 bases aligning to TRBD2. V trimming: 6 bases; J trimming: 7 bases; junction bases outside the gene matches: 13. The germline V gene encodes CDR1 MNHEY and CDR2 SMNVEV (reference sequence). The CDR3 contains 17 residues. This CDR3 is CASRGLAGPTERNEQFF. The CDR3 bases are TGTGCCAGCAGAGGACTAGCGGGGCCTACGGAAAGGAATGAGCAGTTCTTC.

The J gene is TRBJ2-5, the V gene TRBV7-2; 14 nucleotides match TRBD2. This CDR3 is built from 15 residues. Germline values: CDR1 SGHTA, CDR2 FQGNSA. V was pared by 5 bases and J by 5 bases, with 4 bases of the junction left unmatched. For the CDR3, the DNA is TGTGCCAGCAGCCAGACTAGCGGGGGGGCTGAGACCCAGTACTTC. It yields the protein CASSQTSGGAETQYF.

The V gene is TRBV6-5, the J gene TRBJ1-1; tentative D call: TRBD1 (6 bases). The CDR3 length is 15 residues. Germline V CDR1 and CDR2: MNHEY, SVGAGI. The ends were cut back, 6 bases at V and 6 bases at J, with 20 bases in the middle. CDR3 region: CASSLNRENNAEAFF. CDR3 sequence (DNA): TGTGCCAGCAGCCTAAACAGGGAAAACAACGCTGAAGCTTTCTTT.

The chain carries TRBV9 and TRBJ1-1; D might be TRBD1 (6 bases). Trimming removed 4 bases at V and 1 base at J, with 17 bases between. This CDR3 comprises 16 residues. The V gene's germline CDR1 is SGDLS and CDR2 YYNGEE. The CDR3 loop is CASSSSRGIGNTEAFF. Here the CDR3 DNA reads TGTGCCAGCAGCTCAAGTAGGGGGATCGGGAACACTGAAGCTTTCTTT. The complete variable domain, with remaining parts taken from reference TRBV9 and TRBJ1-1, reads DSGVTQTPKHLITATGQRVTLRCSPRSGDLSVYWYQQSLDQGLQFLIQYYNGEERAKGNILERFSAQQFPDLHSELNLSSLELGDSALYFCASSSSRGIGNTEAFFGQGTRLTVV.

The rearrangement links TRBV10-1 to TRBJ1-1; 7 bases map to TRBD1. J lost 7 bases, V lost 2 bases, and 4 bases had no gene match. Looked up from germline, CDR1 is WNHNN and CDR2 is SYGVQD (reference sequence). The CDR3 is 13 residues long. Here the CDR3 reads CASSEGQAFEAFF. In DNA form, the CDR3 reads TGCGCCAGCAGTGAGGGACAGGCCTTTGAAGCTTTCTTT.

V gene TRBV30 combines with J gene TRBJ1-1, with 8 bases matching TRBD1. The V segment lost 6 bases and the J segment 7 bases; nucleotides outside the gene matches: 4. The CDR3 extends over 11 amino acids. The V gene's germline CDR1 is GTSNPN and CDR2 SVGIG (reference sequence). CDR3 sequence reads: CACQGANEAFF. The CDR3 bases are TGTGCCTGCCAGGGGGCGAATGAAGCTTTCTTT.

The chain couples TRBV27 to TRBJ1-5, with 8 bases fitting TRBD1. Germline values: CDR1 MNHEY, CDR2 SMNVEV (reference sequence). This CDR3 has 14 residues. J was trimmed by 4 bases and V by 3 bases; bases with no gene match: 2. CDR3 loop: CASSFGQGNQPQHF. The CDR3 region has the DNA TGTGCCAGCAGTTTTGGACAGGGAAATCAGCCCCAGCATTTT.

This rearrangement joins TRBV10-2 to TRBJ2-1; 13 positions match TRBD2. V trimming: 6 bases; J trimming: 7 bases; junction bases outside the gene matches: 6. Germline values: CDR1 WSHSY, CDR2 SAAADI. The CDR3 has 15 residues. CDR3 nucleotides: TGCGCCAGCAGGACACTAGCGGGGGGGGATAATGAGCAGTTCTTC. Amino acid sequence: CASRTLAGGDNEQFF.

The chain couples TRBV5-1 to TRBJ1-2; 12 bases match TRBD1. J was trimmed by 6 bases and V by 3 bases; bases with no gene match: 6. The germline gives CDR1 SGHRS, CDR2 YFSETQ. The CDR3 spans 15 residues. This chain's CDR3 is CASSWGQGAVNGYTF. The CDR3 DNA sequence: TGCGCCAGCAGCTGGGGACAGGGGGCGGTTAATGGCTACACCTTC. The whole variable domain, remainder taken from reference TRBV5-1 and TRBJ1-2, is KAGVTQTPRYLIKTRGQQVTLSCSPISGHRSVSWYQQTPGQGLQFLFEYFSETQRNKGNFPGRFSGRQFSNSRSEMNVSTLELGDSALYLCASSWGQGAVNGYTFGSGTRLTVV.

The chain uses TRBV2 and TRBJ2-3; 12 positions agree with TRBD2. V was pared by 8 bases and J by 4 bases, with 10 bases of the junction left unmatched. CDR3 size: 16 residues. Germline CDR1 reads SNHLY; CDR2 reads FYNNEI. The CDR3 sequence is CASRLAGGLISDTQYF. CDR3 DNA: TGTGCCAGCCGGCTAGCGGGGGGGCTTATATCAGATACGCAGTATTTT.